The 11 T cell receptor beta chains below come from one sample, sequenced in a study of PD-L1 blockade in urothelial cancer. Time point reported: peripheral blood 6 weeks after treatment start. Sequencing was performed with immunoSEQ multiplex PCR; in TCRdb, only in-frame clones are kept and a portion is missing. The repertoire holds approximately 20,000 clones, with around 90% as singletons. Sequenced material: PBMCs, taken around atezolizumab (anti-PD-L1) treatment. The source is a woman aged 55-75 years with urothelial cancer.

The rearrangement links TRBV19 to TRBJ2-7; 8 positions match TRBD2. With 3 bases clipped from V and 3 bases from J, the junction kept 7 bases outside the gene matches. The V gene's germline CDR1 is LNHDA and CDR2 SQIVND (reference sequence). The CDR3 has 15 residues. CDR3 DNA sequence: TGTGCCAGTAGTATCGTTAGCGGGGCCAACTACGAGCAGTACTTC. It translates to CASSIVSGANYEQYF. Full variable domain (remainder filled in from reference TRBV19 and TRBJ2-7): DGGITQSPKYLFRKEGQNVTLSCEQNLNHDAMYWYRQDPGQGLRLIYYSQIVNDFQKGDIAEGYSVSREKKESFPLTVTSAQKNPTAFYLCASSIVSGANYEQYFGPGTRLTVT.

V is TRBV10-3 and J is TRBJ2-7, with D possibly being TRBD2 (6 bases). Germline CDR1 ENHRY, CDR2 SYGVKD. The V end was cut by 6 bases, the J end by 2 bases, with 11 bases between. The CDR3 has 13 residues. This CDR3 is CAISAGGAYEQYF. CDR3 nucleotide sequence: TGTGCCATCAGCGCCGGGGGAGCCTACGAGCAGTACTTC.

The chain has TRBV7-2 and TRBJ2-7, with D maybe TRBD2 (6 bases). The CDR3 is made up of 13 amino acids. V was shortened by 8 bases and J by 7 bases, with 18 bases between the two germline ends. Per germline, CDR1 SGHTA and CDR2 FQGNSA. CDR3 coding DNA: TGTGCCAGCCGGGCGGGATCGGTCGGAGAGCAGTACTTC. The encoded protein is CASRAGSVGEQYF.

This sequence joins TRBV7-2 and TRBJ2-5, with 8 bases lining up with TRBD2. The V gene end was trimmed by 5 bases and the J gene end by 5 bases; junction bases not matched to a gene: 13. The germline V gene has CDR1 SGHTA and CDR2 FQGNSA. The CDR3 is 16 residues long. Here the CDR3 DNA reads TGTGCCAGCAGCGACTTAACTAGCGGTTTAAGGGAGACCCAGTACTTC. It translates to CASSDLTSGLRETQYF.

The rearrangement uses TRBV7-9 and TRBJ2-1; D is possibly TRBD2 (6 bases). Deletions cut 5 bases from V and 15 bases from J, with 14 bases between. CDR3 length: 11 residues. From germline, CDR1 is SEHNR and CDR2 FQNEAQ (reference sequence). In DNA form, the CDR3 reads TGTGCCAGCAGCGTGGGGGGACGGTCGTTCTTC. Residues: CASSVGGRSFF.

This chain uses TRBV5-5 with TRBJ1-2; D ambiguous. The CDR3 sequence is 16 residues long. The ends were cut back, 1 base at V and 2 bases at J, with 15 bases in the middle. Germline V gives CDR1 SGHKS, CDR2 YYEKEE (reference sequence). CDR3 loop: CASSLPGPSFNYGYTF. CDR3 bases: TGTGCCAGCAGCTTGCCGGGTCCTTCATTCAACTATGGCTACACCTTC. Full variable domain (remainder filled in from reference TRBV5-5 and TRBJ1-2): DAGVTQSPTHLIKTRGQQVTLRCSPISGHKSVSWYQQVLGQGPQFIFQYYEKEERGRGNFPDRFSARQFPNYSSELNVNALLLGDSALYLCASSLPGPSFNYGYTFGSGTRLTVV.

This clone was picked up one time. The chain links TRBV7-2 to TRBJ2-7, with 10 bases aligning to TRBD2. The junction had 2 bases not matched to a gene; V was cut back by 1 base and J by 2 bases. This CDR3 region has 15 residues. Per the germline V gene, CDR1 is SGHTA and CDR2 is FQGNSA. The DNA for the CDR3 is TGTGCCAGCAGCTTAGATCTAGCGGGAGCCTACGAGCAGTACTTC. It specifies CASSLDLAGAYEQYF.

In this sample, this clone turned up a few times. The chain couples TRBV6-5 to TRBJ2-7; 7 bases align to TRBD1. Germline loops: CDR1 MNHEY, CDR2 SVGAGI. The junction had 10 bases not matched to a gene; V was cut back by 2 bases and J by 3 bases. The CDR3 extends over 16 amino acids. The CDR3 loop is CASSYASPGGNYEQYF. The CDR3 DNA is TGTGCCAGCAGTTACGCGTCCCCAGGGGGTAACTACGAGCAGTACTTC.

V and J are TRBV5-1 and TRBJ2-3, with 7 positions matching TRBD1. The CDR3 has 15 amino acids. Germline V lookup: CDR1 SGHRS, CDR2 YFSETQ. V lost 4 bases to trimming and J lost 1 base; unmatched junction nucleotides: 6. The CDR3 sequence is CASSQTGIGTDTQYF. The DNA of the CDR3 is TGCGCCAGCAGCCAGACAGGGATTGGCACAGATACGCAGTATTTT.

The V and J genes are TRBV25-1 and TRBJ2-5, with D unresolved. The germline V gene encodes CDR1 MGHDK and CDR2 SYGVNS. This CDR3 is built from 13 residues. Trimming shortened V by 5 bases and J by 0 bases, and 7 bases separated the two germline ends. Written as DNA, the CDR3 is TGTGCCAGCAGTAGCGAGTACCAAGAGACCCAGTACTTC. Translating it yields CASSSEYQETQYF.

The chain carries TRBV2 and TRBJ2-3; D perhaps matches TRBD2 (6 bases). The CDR3 extends over 14 amino acids. Per the germline V gene, CDR1 is SNHLY and CDR2 is FYNNEI. V lost 6 bases and J 0 bases, leaving 10 bases between the germline ends. CDR3 DNA: TGTGCCAGCAGATGGGCGGGAAGCACAGATACGCAGTATTTT. It yields the protein CASRWAGSTDTQYF.